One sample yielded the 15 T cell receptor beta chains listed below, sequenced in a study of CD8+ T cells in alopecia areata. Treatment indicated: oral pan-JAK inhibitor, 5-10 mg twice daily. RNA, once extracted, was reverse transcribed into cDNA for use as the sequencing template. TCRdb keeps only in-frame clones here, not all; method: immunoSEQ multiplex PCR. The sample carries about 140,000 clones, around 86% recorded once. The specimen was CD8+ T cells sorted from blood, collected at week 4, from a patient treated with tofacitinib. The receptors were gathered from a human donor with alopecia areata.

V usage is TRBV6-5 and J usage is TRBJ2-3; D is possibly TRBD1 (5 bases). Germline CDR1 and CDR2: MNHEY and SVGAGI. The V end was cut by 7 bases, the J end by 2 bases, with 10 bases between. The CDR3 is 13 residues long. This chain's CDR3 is CASKQDNTDTQYF. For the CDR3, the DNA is TGTGCCAGCAAACAGGATAACACAGATACGCAGTATTTT.

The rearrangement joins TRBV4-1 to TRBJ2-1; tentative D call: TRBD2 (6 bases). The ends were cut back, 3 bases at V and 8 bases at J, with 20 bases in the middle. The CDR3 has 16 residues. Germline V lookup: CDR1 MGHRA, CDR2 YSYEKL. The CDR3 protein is CASSQESGSGVYEQFF. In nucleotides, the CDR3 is TGCGCCAGCAGCCAGGAATCCGGTAGCGGCGTTTATGAGCAGTTCTTC.

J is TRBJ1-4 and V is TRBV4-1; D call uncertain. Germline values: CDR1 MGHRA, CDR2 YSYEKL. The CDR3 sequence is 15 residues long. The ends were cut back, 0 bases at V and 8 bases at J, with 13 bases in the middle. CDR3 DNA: TGCGCCAGCAGCCAAGACAGGTCGTTAAACGAAAAACTGTTTTTT. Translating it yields CASSQDRSLNEKLFF.

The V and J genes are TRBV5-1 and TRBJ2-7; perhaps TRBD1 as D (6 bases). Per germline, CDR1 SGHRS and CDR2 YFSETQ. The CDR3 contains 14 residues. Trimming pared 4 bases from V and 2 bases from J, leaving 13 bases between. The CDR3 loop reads CASSATGGAYEQYF. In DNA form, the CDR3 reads TGCGCCAGCAGCGCGACAGGTGGGGCCTACGAGCAGTACTTC.

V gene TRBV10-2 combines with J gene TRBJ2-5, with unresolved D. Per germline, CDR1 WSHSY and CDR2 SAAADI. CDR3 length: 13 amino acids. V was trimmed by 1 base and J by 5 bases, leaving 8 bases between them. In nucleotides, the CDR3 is TGCGCCAGCAGTGAGTGGGAAAGGGAGACCCAGTACTTC. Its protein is CASSEWERETQYF.

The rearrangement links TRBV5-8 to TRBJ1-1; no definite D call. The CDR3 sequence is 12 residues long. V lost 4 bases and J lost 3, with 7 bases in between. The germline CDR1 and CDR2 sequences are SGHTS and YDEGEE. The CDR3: CASSLMYTEAFF. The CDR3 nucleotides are TGTGCCAGCAGCCTGATGTACACTGAAGCTTTCTTT.

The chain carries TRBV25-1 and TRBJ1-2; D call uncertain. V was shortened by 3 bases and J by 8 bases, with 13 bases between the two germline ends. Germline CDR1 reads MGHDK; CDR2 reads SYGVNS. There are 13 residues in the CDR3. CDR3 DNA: TGTGCCAGCAGTGACGGCACAGTCGACGGCTACACCTTC. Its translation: CASSDGTVDGYTF.

The CDR3 loop is CASSPLAGAEAFF. The DNA of the CDR3 is TGTGCCAGCAGCCCTCTGGCGGGAGCTGAAGCTTTCTTT. The rearrangement links TRBV7-6 to TRBJ1-1; D is unresolved. Germline V gene data show CDR1 as SGHVS and CDR2 as FNYEAQ. The V end was cut by 5 bases, the J end by 6 bases, with 13 bases between. The CDR3 consists of 13 residues. Complete variable domain (other parts from reference TRBV7-6 and TRBJ1-1): GAGVSQSPRYKVTKRGQDVALRCDPISGHVSLYWYRQALGQGPEFLTYFNYEAQQDKSGLPNDRFSAERPEGSISTLTIQRTEQRDSAMYRCASSPLAGAEAFFGQGTRLTVV.

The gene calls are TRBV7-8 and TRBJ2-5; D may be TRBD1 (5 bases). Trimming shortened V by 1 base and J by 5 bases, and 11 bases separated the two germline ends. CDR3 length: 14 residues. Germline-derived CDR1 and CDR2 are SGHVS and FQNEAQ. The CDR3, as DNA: TGTGCCAGCAGCTTAGTAGGCAGACAGGAGACCCAGTACTTC. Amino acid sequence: CASSLVGRQETQYF.

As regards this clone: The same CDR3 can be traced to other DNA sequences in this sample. CDR3 bases: TGTGCCAGCAGTGACAGGGGGCGTGAGACCCAGTACTTC. It yields the protein CASSDRGRETQYF. The V gene is TRBV2, the J gene TRBJ2-5; 8 bases agree with TRBD1. Germline assignment: CDR1 SNHLY and CDR2 FYNNEI. The trim removed 3 bases at V and 5 bases at J, leaving 2 bases unmatched. The CDR3 has 13 residues.

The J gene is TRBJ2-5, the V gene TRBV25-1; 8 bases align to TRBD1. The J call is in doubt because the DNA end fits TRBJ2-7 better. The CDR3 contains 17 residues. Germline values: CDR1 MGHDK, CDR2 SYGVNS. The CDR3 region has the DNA TGTGCCAGCAGTGGGAGCACCGGGACAGGAAGCTTCTACGAGCAGTACTTC. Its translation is CASSGSTGTGSFYEQYF.

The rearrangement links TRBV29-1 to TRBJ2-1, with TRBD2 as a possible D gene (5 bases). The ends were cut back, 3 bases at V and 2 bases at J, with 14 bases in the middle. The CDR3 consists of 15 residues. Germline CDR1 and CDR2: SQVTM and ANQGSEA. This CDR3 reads CSVERASDAYNEQFF. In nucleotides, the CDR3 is TGCAGCGTTGAGAGGGCCTCTGACGCCTACAATGAGCAGTTCTTC.

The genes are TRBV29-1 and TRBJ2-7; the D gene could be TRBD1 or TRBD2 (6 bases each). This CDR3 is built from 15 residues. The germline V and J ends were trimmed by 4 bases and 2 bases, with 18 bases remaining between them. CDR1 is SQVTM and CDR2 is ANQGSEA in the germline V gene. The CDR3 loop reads CSVVGGSGSTYEQYF. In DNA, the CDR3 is TGCAGCGTTGTGGGGGGCTCGGGATCTACCTACGAGCAGTACTTC.

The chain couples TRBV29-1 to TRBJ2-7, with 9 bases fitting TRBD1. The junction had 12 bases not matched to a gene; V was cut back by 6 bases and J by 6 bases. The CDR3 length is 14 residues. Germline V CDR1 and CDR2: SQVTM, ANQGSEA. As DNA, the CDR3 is TGCAGCGTGCGATGGGACAGGGATGAGGGCGAGCAGTACTTC. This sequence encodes CSVRWDRDEGEQYF.

In nucleotides, the CDR3 is TGTGCCAGCAGCCTGACAGGGGGCCTCTCCTACGAGCAGTACTTC. It is translated as CASSLTGGLSYEQYF. The chain has TRBV14 and TRBJ2-7; 10 bases match TRBD1. The junction had 3 bases not matched to a gene; V was cut back by 4 bases and J by 0 bases. The CDR3 contains 15 residues. The germline CDR1 and CDR2 sequences are SGHDN and FVKESK.